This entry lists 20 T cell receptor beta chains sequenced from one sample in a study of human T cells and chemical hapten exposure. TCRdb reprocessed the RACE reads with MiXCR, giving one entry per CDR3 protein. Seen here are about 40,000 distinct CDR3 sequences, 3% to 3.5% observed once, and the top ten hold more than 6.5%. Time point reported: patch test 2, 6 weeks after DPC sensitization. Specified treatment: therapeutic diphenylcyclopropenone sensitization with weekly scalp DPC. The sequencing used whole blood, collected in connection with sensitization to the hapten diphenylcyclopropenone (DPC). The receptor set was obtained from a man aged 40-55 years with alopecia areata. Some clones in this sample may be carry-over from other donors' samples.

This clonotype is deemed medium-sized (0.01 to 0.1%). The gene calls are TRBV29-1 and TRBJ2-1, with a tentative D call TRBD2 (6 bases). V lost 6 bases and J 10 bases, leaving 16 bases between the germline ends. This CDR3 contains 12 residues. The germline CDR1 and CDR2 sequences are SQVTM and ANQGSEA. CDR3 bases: TGCAGCGTCCCCAGAGGGAGCGGGGAGCAGTTCTTC. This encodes CSVPRGSGEQFF.

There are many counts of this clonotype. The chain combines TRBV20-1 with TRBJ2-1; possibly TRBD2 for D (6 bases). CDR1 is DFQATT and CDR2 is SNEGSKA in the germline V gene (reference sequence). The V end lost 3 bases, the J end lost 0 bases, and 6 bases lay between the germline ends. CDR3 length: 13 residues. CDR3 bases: TGCAGTGCTAGCGGGAGCTCCTACAATGAGCAGTTCTTC. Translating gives CSASGSSYNEQFF.

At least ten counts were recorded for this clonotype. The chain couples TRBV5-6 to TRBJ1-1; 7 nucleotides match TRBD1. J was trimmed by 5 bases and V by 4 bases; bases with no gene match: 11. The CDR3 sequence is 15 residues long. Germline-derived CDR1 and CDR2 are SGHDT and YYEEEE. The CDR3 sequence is CASSLLTGVITEAFF. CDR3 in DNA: TGTGCCAGCAGCCTACTCACAGGGGTGATAACTGAAGCTTTCTTT.

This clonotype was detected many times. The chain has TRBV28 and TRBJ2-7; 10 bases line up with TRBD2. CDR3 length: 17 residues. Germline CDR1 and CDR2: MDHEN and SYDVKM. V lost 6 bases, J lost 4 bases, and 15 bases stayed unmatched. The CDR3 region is CASSEVSGRALVYEQYF. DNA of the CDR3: TGTGCCAGCAGCGAAGTAAGCGGGAGGGCCCTAGTATACGAGCAGTACTTC.

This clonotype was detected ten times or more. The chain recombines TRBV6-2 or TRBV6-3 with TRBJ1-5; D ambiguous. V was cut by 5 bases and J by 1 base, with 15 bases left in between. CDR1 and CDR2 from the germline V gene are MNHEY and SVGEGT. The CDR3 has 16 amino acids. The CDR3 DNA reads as TGTGCCAGCAGTCACCCGAATGCTGGAAGCAATCAGCCCCAGCATTTT. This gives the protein CASSHPNAGSNQPQHF.

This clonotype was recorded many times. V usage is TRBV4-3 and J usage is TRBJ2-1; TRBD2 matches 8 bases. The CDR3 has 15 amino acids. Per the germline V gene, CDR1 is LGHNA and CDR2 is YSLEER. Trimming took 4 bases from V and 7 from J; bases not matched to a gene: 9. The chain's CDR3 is CASSLGLGVLNEQFF. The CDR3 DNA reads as TGCGCCAGCAGCCTGGGACTAGGGGTTCTAAATGAGCAGTTCTTC.

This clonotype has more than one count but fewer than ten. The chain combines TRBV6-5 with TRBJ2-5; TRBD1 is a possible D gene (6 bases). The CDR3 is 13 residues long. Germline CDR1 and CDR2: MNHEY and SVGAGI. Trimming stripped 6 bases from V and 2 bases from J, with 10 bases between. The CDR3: CASRDRIQETQYF. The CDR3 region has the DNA TGTGCCAGCAGAGACAGGATTCAAGAGACCCAGTACTTC.

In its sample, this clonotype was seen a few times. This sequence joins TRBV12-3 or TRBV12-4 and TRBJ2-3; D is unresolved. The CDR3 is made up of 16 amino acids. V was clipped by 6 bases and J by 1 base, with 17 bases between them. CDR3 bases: TGTGCCAGCAGCTCGCCCAGTAGAAGGGGCACAGATACGCAGTATTTT. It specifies CASSSPSRRGTDTQYF.

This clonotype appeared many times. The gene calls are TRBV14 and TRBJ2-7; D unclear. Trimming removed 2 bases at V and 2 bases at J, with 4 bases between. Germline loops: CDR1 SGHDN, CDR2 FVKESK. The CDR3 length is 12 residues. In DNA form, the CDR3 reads TGTGCCAGCAGCCAAACCGCCTACGAGCAGTACTTC. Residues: CASSQTAYEQYF.

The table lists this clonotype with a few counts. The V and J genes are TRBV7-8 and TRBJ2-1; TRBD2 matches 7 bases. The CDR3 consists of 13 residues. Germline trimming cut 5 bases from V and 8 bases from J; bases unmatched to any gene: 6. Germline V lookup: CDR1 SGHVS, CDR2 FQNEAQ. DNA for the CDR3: TGTGCCAGCAGCGGGAGGGCCGAGGATGAGCAGTTCTTC. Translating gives CASSGRAEDEQFF.

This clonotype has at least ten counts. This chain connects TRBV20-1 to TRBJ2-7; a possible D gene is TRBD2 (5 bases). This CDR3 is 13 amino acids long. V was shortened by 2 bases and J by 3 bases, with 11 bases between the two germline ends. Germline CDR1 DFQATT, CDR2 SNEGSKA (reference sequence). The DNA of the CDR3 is TGCAGTGCTAGAACTAGTCTTAGCTACGAGCAGTACTTC. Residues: CSARTSLSYEQYF.

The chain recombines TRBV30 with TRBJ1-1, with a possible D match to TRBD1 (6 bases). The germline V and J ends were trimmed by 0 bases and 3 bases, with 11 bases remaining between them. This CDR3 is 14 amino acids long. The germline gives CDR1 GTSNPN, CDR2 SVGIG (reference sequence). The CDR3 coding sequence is TGTGCCTGGAGTGTAAGGGGGGGTTACACTGAAGCTTTCTTT. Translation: CAWSVRGGYTEAFF.

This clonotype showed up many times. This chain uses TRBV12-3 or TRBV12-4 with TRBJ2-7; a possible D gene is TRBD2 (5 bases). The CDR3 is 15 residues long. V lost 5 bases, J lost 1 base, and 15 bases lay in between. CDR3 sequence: CASSPERVRSYEQYF. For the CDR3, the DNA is TGTGCCAGCAGTCCCGAGAGGGTTCGGTCCTACGAGCAGTACTTC.

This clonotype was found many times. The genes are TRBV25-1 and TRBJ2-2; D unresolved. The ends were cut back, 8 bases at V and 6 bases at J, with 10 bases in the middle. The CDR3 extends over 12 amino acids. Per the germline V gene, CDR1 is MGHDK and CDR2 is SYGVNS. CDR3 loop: CASSTGAGELFF. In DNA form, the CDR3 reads TGTGCCAGCTCAACTGGGGCCGGGGAGCTGTTTTTT.

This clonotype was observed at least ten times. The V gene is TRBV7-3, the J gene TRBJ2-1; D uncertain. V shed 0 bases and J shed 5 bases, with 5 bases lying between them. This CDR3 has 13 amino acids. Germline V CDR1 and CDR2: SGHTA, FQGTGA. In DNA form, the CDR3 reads TGTGCCAGCAGCTTAACGCCAGACAATGAGCAGTTCTTC. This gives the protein CASSLTPDNEQFF.

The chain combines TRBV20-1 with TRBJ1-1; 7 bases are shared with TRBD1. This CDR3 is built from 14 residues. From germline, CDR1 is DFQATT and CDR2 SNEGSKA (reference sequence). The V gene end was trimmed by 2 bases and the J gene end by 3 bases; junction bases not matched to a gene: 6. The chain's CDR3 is CSARTPTGHTEAFF. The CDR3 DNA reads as TGCAGTGCTAGAACCCCGACAGGGCACACTGAAGCTTTCTTT.

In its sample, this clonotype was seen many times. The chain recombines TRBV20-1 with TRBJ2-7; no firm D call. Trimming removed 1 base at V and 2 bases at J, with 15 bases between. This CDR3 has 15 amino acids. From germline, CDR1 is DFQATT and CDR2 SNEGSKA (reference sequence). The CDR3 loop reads CSARALAVGPYEQYF. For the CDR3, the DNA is TGCAGTGCTAGAGCACTGGCGGTAGGTCCCTACGAGCAGTACTTC.

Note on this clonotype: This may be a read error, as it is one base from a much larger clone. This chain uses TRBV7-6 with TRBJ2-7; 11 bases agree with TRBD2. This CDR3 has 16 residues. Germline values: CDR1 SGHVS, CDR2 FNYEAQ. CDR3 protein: CASSPGTSGSAYERYF. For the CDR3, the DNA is TGTGCCAGCAGCCCCGGAACTAGCGGGAGTGCCTACGAGCGGTACTTC.

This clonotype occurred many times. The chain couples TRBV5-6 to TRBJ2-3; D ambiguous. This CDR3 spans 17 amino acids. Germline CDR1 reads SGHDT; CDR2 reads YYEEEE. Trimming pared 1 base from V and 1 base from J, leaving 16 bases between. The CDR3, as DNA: TGTGCCAGCAGCTTGTGTTTATCGGCAGAATGCACAGATACGCAGTATTTT. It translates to CASSLCLSAECTDTQYF.

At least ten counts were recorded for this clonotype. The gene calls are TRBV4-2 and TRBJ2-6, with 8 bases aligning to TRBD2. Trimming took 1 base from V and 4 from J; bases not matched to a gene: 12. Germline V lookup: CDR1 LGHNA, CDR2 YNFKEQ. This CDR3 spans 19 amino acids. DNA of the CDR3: TGTGCCAGCAGCCAAGTAGGAATGGGCGGGGGGTCCGGGGCCAACGTCCTGACTTTC. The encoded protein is CASSQVGMGGGSGANVLTF.